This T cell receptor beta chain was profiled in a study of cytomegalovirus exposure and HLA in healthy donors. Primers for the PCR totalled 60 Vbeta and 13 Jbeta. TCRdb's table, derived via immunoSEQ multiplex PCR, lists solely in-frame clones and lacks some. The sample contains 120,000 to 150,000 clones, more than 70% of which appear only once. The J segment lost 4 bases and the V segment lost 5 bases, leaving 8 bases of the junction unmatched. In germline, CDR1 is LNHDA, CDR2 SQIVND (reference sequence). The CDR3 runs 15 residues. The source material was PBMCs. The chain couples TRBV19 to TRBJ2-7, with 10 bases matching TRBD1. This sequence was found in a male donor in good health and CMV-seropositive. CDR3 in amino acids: CASSARDRGRYEQYF. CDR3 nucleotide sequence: TGTGCCAGTAGTGCCCGGGACAGGGGAAGGTACGAGCAGTACTTC.